Listed here are 16 T cell receptor beta chains from one sample, sequenced in a study of early T cells in non-severe SARS-CoV-2 infection. MiXCR, run by TCRdb on the 5' RACE reads, gives a single entry per CDR3 protein. Seen here are 45,000 to 65,000 distinct CDR3 sequences, 11% observed once, and the top ten hold 13%. Material for sequencing was whole blood. Receptors were obtained from an adult who was a healthcare worker with PCR-confirmed SARS-CoV-2 infection or an uninfected control (not recorded which).

The chain carries TRBV7-9 and TRBJ2-1; 8 bases map to TRBD1. Germline CDR1 and CDR2: SEHNR and FQNEAQ (reference sequence). This CDR3 contains 13 residues. After removal of 2 bases from V and 8 bases from J, the junction contained 2 bases not matched to a gene. CDR3 sequence: CASSLLTGDEQFF. The CDR3 bases are TGTGCCAGCAGCTTACTGACAGGGGATGAGCAGTTCTTC.

This clonotype has a count of ten or more. The chain couples TRBV6-6 to TRBJ2-7; possibly TRBD1 or TRBD2 for D (7 bases each). CDR3 length equals 16 residues. In germline, CDR1 is MNHNY, CDR2 SVGAGI (reference sequence). Trimming removed 6 bases from V and 6 bases from J, with 24 bases in between. CDR3 DNA sequence: TGTGCCAGCAGCCCAGGGGGGGGCCTGGGAACCCTCGAGCAGTACTTC. Its protein is CASSPGGGLGTLEQYF.

The sample holds a few counts of this clonotype. The chain carries TRBV12-3 or TRBV12-4 and TRBJ1-1, with TRBD1 matching over 7 bases. This CDR3 has 16 amino acids. Unmatched junction bases numbered 13, after V lost 3 bases and J lost 6 bases. CDR3 nucleotides: TGTGCCAGCAGTTTGCAAACAGGGGAATGGAATCCTGAAGCTTTCTTT. Translation: CASSLQTGEWNPEAFF.

This clonotype has a count of ten or more. The rearrangement uses TRBV18 and TRBJ2-7; no firm D call. V was cut by 1 base and J by 6 bases, with 25 bases left in between. This CDR3 region has 18 residues. Germline CDR1 and CDR2: KGHSH and LQKENI. The chain's CDR3 is CASSPRGRMGATSAEQYF. CDR3 nucleotides: TGTGCCAGCTCACCACGAGGTCGGATGGGCGCCACCTCTGCCGAGCAGTACTTC.

This clonotype was seen ten or more times. V gene TRBV4-1 combines with J gene TRBJ2-7, with 9 bases aligning to TRBD1. Looked up from germline, CDR1 is MGHRA and CDR2 is YSYEKL. This CDR3 has 16 residues. Trimming cost V 5 bases and J 7 bases; bases outside gene matches: 15. The CDR3 DNA reads TGCGCCAGCAGCGAACCAACCGGGACAGGGTCCCTTGAGCAGTACTTC. It translates to CASSEPTGTGSLEQYF.

Only a few counts were recorded for this clonotype. V gene TRBV3-1 combines with J gene TRBJ2-5; 10 nucleotides align to TRBD2. The CDR3 is made up of 13 amino acids. The V gene's germline CDR1 is LGHDT and CDR2 YNNKEL (reference sequence). Trimming cost V 6 bases and J 3 bases; bases outside gene matches: 1. The CDR3 sequence is CASRTSGEETQYF. CDR3 in DNA: TGTGCCAGCAGAACTAGCGGGGAAGAGACCCAGTACTTC.

By its share, this clonotype is medium-sized. The chain is built from TRBV29-1 and TRBJ2-6; D gene uncertain. Looked up from germline, CDR1 is SQVTM and CDR2 is ANQGSEA. There are 13 residues in the CDR3. Between the trimmed V and J ends, which lost 6 bases and 3 bases, there was a span of 9 bases. The CDR3 DNA reads as TGCAGCGTCGAGGCTTTTGGGGCCAACGTCCTGACTTTC. Encoded protein: CSVEAFGANVLTF.

In its sample, this clonotype was seen a few times. The rearrangement joins TRBV6-5 to TRBJ1-4, with D maybe TRBD1 (5 bases). V was clipped by 6 bases and J by 8 bases, with 22 bases between them. The CDR3 loop spans 16 amino acids. Germline loops: CDR1 MNHEY, CDR2 SVGAGI. The CDR3 DNA reads as TGTGCCAGCAGCTCCCCAGGTGGGGGGGTGGCAGAAAAACTGTTTTTT. Translated: CASSSPGGGVAEKLFF.

The rearrangement links TRBV20-1 to TRBJ2-5; the match to TRBD2 covers 10 bases. The CDR3 is 15 residues long. The germline V gene encodes CDR1 DFQATT and CDR2 SNEGSKA (reference sequence). J was trimmed by 2 bases and V by 3 bases; bases with no gene match: 6. CDR3 coding DNA: TGCAGTGCTAGCCCGACTAGCGGGCAGCAAGAGACCCAGTACTTC. Protein sequence: CSASPTSGQQETQYF.

In this sample, this clonotype turned up a few times. V gene TRBV7-3 combines with J gene TRBJ2-3; TRBD2 matches at 10 bases. The V and J ends lost 4 bases and 5 bases, in that order; junction bases with no gene match: 6. Germline-derived CDR1 and CDR2 are SGHTA and FQGTGA. The CDR3 is 15 amino acids. In DNA, the CDR3 is TGTGCCAGCAGCTCAAGCGGGGGGGCTGGAGATACGCAGTATTTT. Translating gives CASSSSGGAGDTQYF. Complete variable domain (other parts from reference TRBV7-3 and TRBJ2-3): GAGVSQTPSNKVTEKGKYVELRCDPISGHTALYWYRQSLGQGPEFLIYFQGTGAADDSGLPNDRFFAVRPEGSVSTLKIQRTERGDSAVYLCASSSSGGAGDTQYFGPGTRLTVL.

This clonotype was counted many times. This rearrangement joins TRBV6-1 to TRBJ2-3, with TRBD2 matching over 7 bases. The V gene end was trimmed by 0 bases and the J gene end by 6 bases; junction bases not matched to a gene: 3. The CDR3 has 14 residues. CDR1 and CDR2 from the germline V gene are MNHNS and SASEGT. CDR3 protein: CASSEAGGRDTQYF. As DNA, the CDR3 is TGTGCCAGCAGTGAAGCGGGGGGGAGGGATACGCAGTATTTT.

This clonotype was counted ten times or more. This chain connects TRBV7-2 to TRBJ2-3; 9 nucleotides agree with TRBD2. Trimming at V came to 5 bases and at J to 1 base, leaving 22 bases not matched to a gene. The CDR3 is made up of 21 amino acids. Looked up from germline, CDR1 is SGHTA and CDR2 is FQGNSA. The CDR3 sequence: CASSPEVGREGRMFGTDTQYF. The CDR3 nucleotides read TGTGCCAGCAGCCCAGAAGTAGGGCGGGAGGGCCGTATGTTTGGCACAGATACGCAGTATTTT.

This clonotype has only a few counts. The V and J genes are TRBV19 and TRBJ2-1; perhaps TRBD1 as D (5 bases). This CDR3 is 15 amino acids long. Trimming stripped 6 bases from V and 2 bases from J, with 14 bases between. Looked up from germline, CDR1 is LNHDA and CDR2 is SQIVND (reference sequence). The CDR3 spells CASSLDQGTYNEQFF. The CDR3 bases are TGTGCCAGTAGCCTAGACCAGGGAACCTACAATGAGCAGTTCTTC.

This clonotype was found many times. This rearrangement joins TRBV15 to TRBJ1-1; D gene unclear. Trimming removed 3 bases from V and 0 bases from J, with 5 bases in between. Germline values: CDR1 LNHNV, CDR2 YYDKDF (reference sequence). The CDR3 loop spans 13 amino acids. The CDR3 protein is CATSSGLNTEAFF. In nucleotides, the CDR3 is TGTGCCACCAGCAGTGGATTGAACACTGAAGCTTTCTTT.

This clonotype was seen many times. V is TRBV6-2 or TRBV6-3 and J is TRBJ2-2, with 7 bases lining up with TRBD2. The V gene's germline CDR1 is MNHEY and CDR2 SVGEGT. Losses at the gene ends were 5 bases for V and 0 bases for J; bases not matched to a gene: 15. The CDR3 spans 19 residues. The CDR3 DNA is TGTGCCAGCAGTAGCGCGAGGGAGCGGGGACTCTCGAACACCGGGGAGCTGTTTTTT. Translating it yields CASSSARERGLSNTGELFF.

This clonotype has only a few counts. This chain links TRBV4-2 with TRBJ2-2; D is unclear. The CDR3 extends over 12 amino acids. Germline CDR1 reads LGHNA; CDR2 reads YNFKEQ. V was trimmed by 2 bases and J by 5 bases, leaving 3 bases between them. As DNA, the CDR3 is TGTGCCAGCAGCCAACGGACCGGGGAGCTGTTTTTT. Translation: CASSQRTGELFF.